This T cell receptor beta chain was sequenced for a study of cytomegalovirus exposure and HLA in healthy donors. Germline CDR1 is SQVTM and CDR2 is ANQGSEA. V lost 1 base to trimming and J lost 0 bases, with 10 bases between them. CDR3 length: 15 residues. Primers: 60 Vbeta forward and 13 Jbeta reverse. Repertoires were generated with immunoSEQ multiplex PCR, while TCRdb's copy carries only in-frame clones and drops some. This sample has roughly 150,000 clones, with 75% to 90% found just once. The sample was PBMCs. V gene TRBV29-1 combines with J gene TRBJ2-1, with D hard to call. The sequence came from a female donor in good health and CMV-seronegative. In DNA form, the CDR3 reads TGCAGCGTTGAAGTTGGCTGGAGCTCCTACAATGAGCAGTTCTTC. It translates to CSVEVGWSSYNEQFF.